This TCR beta chain was identified in a study of blood T cell repertoires in COVID-19. Study overall: Samples of COVID-19 (acute and convalescent) were obtained from the United States, Italy and Spain.

This CDR3 spans 15 amino acids. J was trimmed by 2 bases and V by 6 bases; bases with no gene match: 10. Germline V gives CDR1 MNHEY, CDR2 SMNVEV (reference sequence). This clone came up a few times. Assay: immunoSEQ multiplex PCR; the TCRdb copy retains only in-frame clones and omits some. The table includes 120,000 to 150,000 clones, around 81% detected once. The sequence was collected from a human donor in a cohort sampled during active COVID-19. This chain links TRBV27 with TRBJ2-7; 7 bases match TRBD2. Sample: peripheral blood. DNA for the CDR3: TGTGCCAGCAGGGGGCCTGGGAGGGGCACCTACGAGCAGTACTTC. This encodes CASRGPGRGTYEQYF.